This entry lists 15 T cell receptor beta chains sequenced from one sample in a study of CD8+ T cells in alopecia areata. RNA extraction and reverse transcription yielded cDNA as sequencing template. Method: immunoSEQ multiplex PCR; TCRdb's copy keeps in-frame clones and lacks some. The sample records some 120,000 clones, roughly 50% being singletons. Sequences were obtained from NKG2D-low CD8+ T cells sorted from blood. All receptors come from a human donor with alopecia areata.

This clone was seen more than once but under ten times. The CDR3 DNA is TGTGCCAGCAGTACCTCACGGATGACTGCCCGGAGGGCTTTCTTT. Translation: CASSTSRMTARRAFF. This sequence joins TRBV28 and TRBJ1-1; D is undetermined. Germline V gene data show CDR1 as MDHEN and CDR2 as SYDVKM. V was pared by 5 bases and J by 11 bases, with 24 bases between. The CDR3 has 15 amino acids.

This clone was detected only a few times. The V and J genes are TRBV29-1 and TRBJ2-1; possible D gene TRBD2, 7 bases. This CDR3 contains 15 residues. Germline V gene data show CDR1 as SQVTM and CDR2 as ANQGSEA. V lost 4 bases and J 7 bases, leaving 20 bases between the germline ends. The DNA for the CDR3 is TGCAGCGTTGTTCTCTTGGGGGGGCCTAGGAATGAGCAGTTCTTC. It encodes CSVVLLGGPRNEQFF.

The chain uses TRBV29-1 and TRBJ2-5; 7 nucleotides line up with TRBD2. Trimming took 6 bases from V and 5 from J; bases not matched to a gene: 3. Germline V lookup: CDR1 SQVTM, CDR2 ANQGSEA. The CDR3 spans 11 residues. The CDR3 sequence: CSVREWETQYF. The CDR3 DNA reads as TGCAGCGTGCGGGAGTGGGAGACCCAGTACTTC.

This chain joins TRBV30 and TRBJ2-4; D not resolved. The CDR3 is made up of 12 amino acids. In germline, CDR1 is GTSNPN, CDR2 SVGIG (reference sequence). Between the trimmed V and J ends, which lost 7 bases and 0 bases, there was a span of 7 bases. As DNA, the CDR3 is TGTGCCTATTCCCTAGCCAAAAACATTCAGTACTTC. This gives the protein CAYSLAKNIQYF.

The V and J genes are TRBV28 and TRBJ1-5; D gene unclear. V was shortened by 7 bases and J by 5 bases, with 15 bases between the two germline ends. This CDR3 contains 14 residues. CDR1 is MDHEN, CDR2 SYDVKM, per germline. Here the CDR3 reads CASTWNGLDQPQHF. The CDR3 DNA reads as TGTGCCAGCACCTGGAACGGGCTCGATCAGCCCCAGCATTTT.

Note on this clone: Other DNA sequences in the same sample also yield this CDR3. CDR3 residues: CASSFGGGYEQYF. In nucleotides, the CDR3 is TGTGCCAGCAGTTTCGGCGGGGGCTACGAGCAGTACTTC. This sequence joins TRBV27 and TRBJ2-7, with 7 bases that match TRBD2. This CDR3 is 13 amino acids long. Looked up from germline, CDR1 is MNHEY and CDR2 is SMNVEV (reference sequence). V lost 3 bases, J lost 3 bases, and 2 bases stayed unmatched.

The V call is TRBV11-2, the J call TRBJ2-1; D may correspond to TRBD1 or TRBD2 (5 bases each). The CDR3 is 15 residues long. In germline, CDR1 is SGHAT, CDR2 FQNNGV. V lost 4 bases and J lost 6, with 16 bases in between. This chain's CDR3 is CASSSYRDQANEQFF. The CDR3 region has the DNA TGTGCCAGCAGCTCCTACCGGGACCAGGCCAATGAGCAGTTCTTC.

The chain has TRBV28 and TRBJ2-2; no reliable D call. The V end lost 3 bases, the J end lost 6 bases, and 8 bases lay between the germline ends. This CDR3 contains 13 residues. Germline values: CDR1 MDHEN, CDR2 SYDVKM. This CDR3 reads CASSFRASGELFF. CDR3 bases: TGTGCCAGCAGTTTTCGGGCGTCCGGGGAGCTGTTTTTT.

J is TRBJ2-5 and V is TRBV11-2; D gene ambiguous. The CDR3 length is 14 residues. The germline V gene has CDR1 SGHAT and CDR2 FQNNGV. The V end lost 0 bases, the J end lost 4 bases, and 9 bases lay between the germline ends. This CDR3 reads CASSLDEDRETQYF. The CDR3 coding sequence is TGTGCCAGCAGCTTAGATGAGGATAGAGAGACCCAGTACTTC.

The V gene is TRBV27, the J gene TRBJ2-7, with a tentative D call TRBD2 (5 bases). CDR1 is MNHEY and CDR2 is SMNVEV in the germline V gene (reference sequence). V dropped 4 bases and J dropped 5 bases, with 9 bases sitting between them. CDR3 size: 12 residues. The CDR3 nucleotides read TGTGCCAGCAGTTATACGGGAAACGAGCAGTACTTC. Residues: CASSYTGNEQYF.

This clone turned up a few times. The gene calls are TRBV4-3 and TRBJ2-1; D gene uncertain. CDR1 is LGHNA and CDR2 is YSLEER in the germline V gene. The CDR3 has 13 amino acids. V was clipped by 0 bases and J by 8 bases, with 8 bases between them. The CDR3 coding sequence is TGCGCCAGCAGCCAAGACAGCTCGTATGAGCAGTTCTTC. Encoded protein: CASSQDSSYEQFF.

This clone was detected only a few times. The CDR3: CASSPYSGANVLTF. The DNA of the CDR3 is TGTGCCAGCAGCCCATACTCTGGGGCCAACGTCCTGACTTTC. This sequence joins TRBV14 and TRBJ2-6; no clear D. From germline, CDR1 is SGHDN and CDR2 FVKESK. The CDR3 has 14 amino acids. The V end was cut by 4 bases, the J end by 0 bases, with 4 bases between.

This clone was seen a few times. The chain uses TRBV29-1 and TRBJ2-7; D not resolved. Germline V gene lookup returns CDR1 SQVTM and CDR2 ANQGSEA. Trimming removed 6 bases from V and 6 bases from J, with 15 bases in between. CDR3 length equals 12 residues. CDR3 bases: TGCAGCGTACGGACCCTGGCCCCCGAGCAGTACTTC. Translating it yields CSVRTLAPEQYF.

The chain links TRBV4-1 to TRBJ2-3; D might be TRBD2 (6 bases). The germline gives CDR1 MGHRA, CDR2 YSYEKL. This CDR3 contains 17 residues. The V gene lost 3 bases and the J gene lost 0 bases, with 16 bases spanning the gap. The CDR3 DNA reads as TGCGCCAGCAGCCACAACCCTAGTGGAGGGAGCACAGATACGCAGTATTTT. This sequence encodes CASSHNPSGGSTDTQYF.

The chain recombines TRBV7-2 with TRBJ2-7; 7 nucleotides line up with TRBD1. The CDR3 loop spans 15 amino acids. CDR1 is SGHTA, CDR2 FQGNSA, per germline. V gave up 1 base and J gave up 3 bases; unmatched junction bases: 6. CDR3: CASSLELGDSYEQYF. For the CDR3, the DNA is TGTGCCAGCAGCTTAGAACTCGGGGACAGCTACGAGCAGTACTTC.